Listed here are 10 T cell receptor beta chains from one sample, sequenced in a study of PD-1 blockade in classical Hodgkin lymphoma. Profiled with immunoSEQ multiplex PCR; TCRdb holds only in-frame clones, not every one. This sample has just over 14,000 clones, with around 83% found just once. Each and every patient relapsed after autologous stem cell transplantation, and patients got differing brentuximab vedotin exposure. The material sequenced was peripheral blood mononuclear cells (PBMCs), taken before the second cycle of nivolumab. These receptors all stem from a human donor with classical Hodgkin lymphoma.

The chain couples TRBV7-6 to TRBJ2-2; D uncertain. This CDR3 comprises 15 residues. Germline V gene lookup returns CDR1 SGHVS and CDR2 FNYEAQ. The ends were cut back, 7 bases at V and 1 base at J, with 13 bases in the middle. CDR3 coding DNA: TGTGCCAGCACCATAGAGGCAATGAACACCGGGGAGCTGTTTTTT. This codes for CASTIEAMNTGELFF.

This chain connects TRBV10-3 to TRBJ2-3, with 7 bases that match TRBD1. V was pared by 5 bases and J by 6 bases, with 2 bases of the junction left unmatched. Germline lookup yields CDR1 ENHRY and CDR2 SYGVKD. This CDR3 contains 12 residues. The CDR3 sequence: CAISQQGDTQYF. The CDR3 DNA sequence: TGTGCCATCAGTCAACAGGGGGATACGCAGTATTTT.

This sequence joins TRBV5-1 and TRBJ2-2; 9 bases line up with TRBD1. The V and J ends lost 2 bases and 5 bases, in that order; junction bases with no gene match: 4. Germline CDR1 SGHRS, CDR2 YFSETQ. This CDR3 comprises 15 residues. The CDR3 here is CASSLGDRVTGELFF. For the CDR3, the DNA is TGCGCCAGCAGCTTAGGGGACAGGGTTACCGGGGAGCTGTTTTTT.

J is TRBJ1-5 and V is TRBV5-1; TRBD1 is a possible D gene (6 bases). The germline CDR1 and CDR2 sequences are SGHRS and YFSETQ. V was cut by 0 bases and J by 1 base, with 8 bases left in between. The CDR3 covers 15 residues. CDR3 region: CASSLGTESNQPQHF. CDR3 DNA: TGCGCCAGCAGCTTGGGGACAGAGAGCAATCAGCCCCAGCATTTT.

This clone showed up just once. V gene TRBV7-2 combines with J gene TRBJ1-1, with a possible D match to TRBD1 (6 bases). CDR3 length: 15 residues. Between the trimmed V and J ends, which lost 7 bases and 2 bases, there was a span of 17 bases. CDR1 and CDR2 from the germline V gene are SGHTA and FQGNSA. CDR3 in amino acids: CASTNSGASNTEAFF. The DNA for the CDR3 is TGTGCCAGCACCAACTCAGGGGCCTCAAACACTGAAGCTTTCTTT.

With respect to this clone: One end of the junction varies from germline; a read error may be responsible. The chain recombines TRBV4-3 with TRBJ2-5; 9 bases match TRBD2. The length of the CDR3 is 14 residues. Per germline, CDR1 LGHNA and CDR2 YSLEER. The CDR3 DNA is TGCGCCAGCAGCCAAGGGGGAGAGGGACTAGCTGTTCACTTC. Protein product: CASSQGGEGLAVHF.

This chain connects TRBV2 to TRBJ1-2; D gene ambiguous. Germline V gene lookup returns CDR1 SNHLY and CDR2 FYNNEI. This CDR3 comprises 11 residues. The V end lost 5 bases, the J end lost 8 bases, and 9 bases lay between the germline ends. CDR3 DNA sequence: TGTGCCAGCAGTCAGGCCGGCGGCTACACCTTC. It yields the protein CASSQAGGYTF.

This clone has only one observation. The chain carries TRBV18 and TRBJ1-2, with D possibly being TRBD1 (6 bases). Trimming left V 5 bases short and J 7 bases short, with 17 bases between. Germline V CDR1 and CDR2: KGHSH, LQKENI. This CDR3 is 14 amino acids long. The CDR3 coding sequence is TGTGCCAGCTCAACGGGGGGCTCGCAACGTGGCTACACCTTC. Amino acid sequence: CASSTGGSQRGYTF.

CDR3 protein: CASSSGKDTEAFF. The DNA for the CDR3 is TGTGCCAGCTCTTCAGGGAAAGATACTGAAGCTTTCTTT. V gene TRBV18 combines with J gene TRBJ1-1; tentative D call: TRBD1 (5 bases). The V end lost 6 bases, the J end lost 5 bases, and 13 bases lay between the germline ends. The germline CDR1 and CDR2 sequences are KGHSH and LQKENI. CDR3 length equals 13 residues. The whole variable domain, filled in from reference TRBV18 and TRBJ1-1, reads NAGVMQNPRHLVRRRGQEARLRCSPMKGHSHVYWYRQLPEEGLKFMVYLQKENIIDESGMPKERFSAEFPKEGPSILRIQQVVRGDSAAYFCASSSGKDTEAFFGQGTRLTVV.

This rearrangement joins TRBV18 to TRBJ2-7; D unresolved. Germline V gene lookup returns CDR1 KGHSH and CDR2 LQKENI. This CDR3 comprises 13 residues. V lost 10 bases and J lost 1, with 14 bases in between. CDR3 nucleotides: TGTGCCACATCCAGCAAAGGTTCCTACGAGCAGTACTTC. Residues: CATSSKGSYEQYF.